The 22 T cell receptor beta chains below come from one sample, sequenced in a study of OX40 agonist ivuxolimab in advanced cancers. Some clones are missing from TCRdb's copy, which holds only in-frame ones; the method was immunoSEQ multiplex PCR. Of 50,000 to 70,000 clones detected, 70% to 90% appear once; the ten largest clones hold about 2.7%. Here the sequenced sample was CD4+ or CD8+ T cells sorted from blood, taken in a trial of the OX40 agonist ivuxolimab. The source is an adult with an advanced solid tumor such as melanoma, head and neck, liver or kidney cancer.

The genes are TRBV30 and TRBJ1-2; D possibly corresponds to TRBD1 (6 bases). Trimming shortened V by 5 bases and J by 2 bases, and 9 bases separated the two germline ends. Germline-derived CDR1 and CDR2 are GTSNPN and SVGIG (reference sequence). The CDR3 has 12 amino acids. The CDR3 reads CAWAQGNYGYTF. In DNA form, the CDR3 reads TGTGCCTGGGCACAGGGAAACTATGGCTACACCTTC.

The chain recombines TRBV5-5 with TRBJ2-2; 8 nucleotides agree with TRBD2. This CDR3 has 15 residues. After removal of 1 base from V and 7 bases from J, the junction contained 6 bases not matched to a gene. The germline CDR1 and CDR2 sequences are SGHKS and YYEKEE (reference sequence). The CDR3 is CASSLPGAGVGELFF. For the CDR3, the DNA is TGTGCCAGCAGCTTGCCGGGAGCGGGGGTCGGGGAGCTGTTTTTT.

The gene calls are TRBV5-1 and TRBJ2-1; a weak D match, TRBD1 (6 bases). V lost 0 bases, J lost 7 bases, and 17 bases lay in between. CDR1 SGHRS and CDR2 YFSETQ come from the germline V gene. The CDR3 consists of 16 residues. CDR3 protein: CASSLGRDNRRNEQFF. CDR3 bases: TGCGCCAGCAGCTTGGGTAGGGACAATAGACGGAATGAGCAGTTCTTC. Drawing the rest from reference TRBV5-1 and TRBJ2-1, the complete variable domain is KAGVTQTPRYLIKTRGQQVTLSCSPISGHRSVSWYQQTPGQGLQFLFEYFSETQRNKGNFPGRFSGRQFSNSRSEMNVSTLELGDSALYLCASSLGRDNRRNEQFFGPGTRLTVL.

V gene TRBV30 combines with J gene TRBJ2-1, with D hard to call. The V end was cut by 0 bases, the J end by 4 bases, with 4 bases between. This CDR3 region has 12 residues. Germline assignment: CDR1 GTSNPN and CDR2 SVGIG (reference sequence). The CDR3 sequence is CAWSVTYNEQFF. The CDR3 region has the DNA TGTGCCTGGAGTGTAACTTACAATGAGCAGTTCTTC.

Here the CDR3 reads CASSGANEKLFF. CDR3 DNA sequence: TGTGCCAGCAGCGGCGCTAATGAAAAACTGTTTTTT. The chain combines TRBV5-6 with TRBJ1-4; D not resolved. Germline V gene sequence: CDR1 SGHDT, CDR2 YYEEEE. Trimming removed 4 bases from V and 3 bases from J, with 4 bases in between. The CDR3 sequence is 12 residues long.

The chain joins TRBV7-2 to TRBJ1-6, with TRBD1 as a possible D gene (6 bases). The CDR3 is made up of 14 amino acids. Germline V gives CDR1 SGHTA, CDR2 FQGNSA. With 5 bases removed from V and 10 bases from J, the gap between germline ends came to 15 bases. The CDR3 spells CASSPRGRDSPLHF. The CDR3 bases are TGTGCCAGCAGCCCCCGGGGGCGGGACTCACCCCTCCACTTT.

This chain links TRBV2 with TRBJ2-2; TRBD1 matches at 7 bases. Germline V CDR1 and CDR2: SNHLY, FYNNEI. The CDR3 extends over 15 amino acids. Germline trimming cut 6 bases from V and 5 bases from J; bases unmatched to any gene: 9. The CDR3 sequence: CASSGDRAGTGELFF. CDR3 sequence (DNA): TGTGCCAGCAGCGGAGACAGGGCAGGGACCGGGGAGCTGTTTTTT.

For the CDR3, the DNA is TGTGCCAGTACCAGGGGGCTAGGTGAGCAGCCCCAGCATTTT. Translating it yields CASTRGLGEQPQHF. The rearrangement links TRBV19 to TRBJ1-5, with 8 nucleotides matching TRBD1. Per the germline V gene, CDR1 is LNHDA and CDR2 is SQIVND (reference sequence). V lost 7 bases and J lost 7; bases outside the gene matches: 9. The CDR3 has 14 amino acids.

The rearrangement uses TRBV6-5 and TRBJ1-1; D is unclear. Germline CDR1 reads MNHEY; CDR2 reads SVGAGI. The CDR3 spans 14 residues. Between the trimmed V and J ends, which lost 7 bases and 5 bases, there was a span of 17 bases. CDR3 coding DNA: TGTGCCAGCACCCGAGGTGGTGCGAGGACTGAAGCTTTCTTT. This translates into CASTRGGARTEAFF.

The CDR3 DNA sequence: TGCGCCAGCAGCTTGGTGGCGAACACTGAAGCTTTCTTT. Translation: CASSLVANTEAFF. The chain is built from TRBV5-1 and TRBJ1-1, with no clear D. Germline-derived CDR1 and CDR2 are SGHRS and YFSETQ. V was cut by 0 bases and J by 1 base, with 4 bases left in between. This CDR3 is built from 13 residues.

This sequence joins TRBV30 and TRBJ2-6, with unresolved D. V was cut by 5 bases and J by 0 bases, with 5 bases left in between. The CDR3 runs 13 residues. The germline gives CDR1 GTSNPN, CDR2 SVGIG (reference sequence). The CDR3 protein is CAWDPSGANVLTF. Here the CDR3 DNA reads TGTGCCTGGGACCCCTCTGGGGCCAACGTCCTGACTTTC.

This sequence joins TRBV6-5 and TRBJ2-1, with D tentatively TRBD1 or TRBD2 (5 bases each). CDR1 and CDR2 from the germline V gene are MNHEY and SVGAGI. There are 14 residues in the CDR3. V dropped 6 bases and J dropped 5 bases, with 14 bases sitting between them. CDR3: CASRGTKGNNEQFF. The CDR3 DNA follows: TGTGCCAGCAGGGGGACCAAAGGGAACAATGAGCAGTTCTTC.

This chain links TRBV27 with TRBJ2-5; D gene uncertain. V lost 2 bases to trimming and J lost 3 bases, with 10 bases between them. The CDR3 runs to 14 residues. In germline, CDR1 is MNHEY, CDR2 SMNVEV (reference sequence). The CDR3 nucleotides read TGTGCCAGCAGTTTAATAGGCCCGAAAGAGACCCAGTACTTC. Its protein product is CASSLIGPKETQYF.

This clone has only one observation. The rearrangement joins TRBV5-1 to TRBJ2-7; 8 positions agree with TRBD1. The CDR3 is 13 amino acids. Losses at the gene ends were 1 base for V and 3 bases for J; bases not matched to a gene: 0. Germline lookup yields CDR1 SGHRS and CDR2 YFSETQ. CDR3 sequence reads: CASSLTGGYEQYF. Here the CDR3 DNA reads TGCGCCAGCAGCTTGACAGGGGGCTACGAGCAGTACTTC.

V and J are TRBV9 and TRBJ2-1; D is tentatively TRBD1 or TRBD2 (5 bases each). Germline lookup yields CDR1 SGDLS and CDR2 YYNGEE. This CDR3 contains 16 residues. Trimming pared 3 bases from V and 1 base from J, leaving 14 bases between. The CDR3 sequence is CASSAGTNPSYNEQFF. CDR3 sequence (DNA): TGTGCCAGCAGCGCTGGGACCAACCCTTCCTACAATGAGCAGTTCTTC.

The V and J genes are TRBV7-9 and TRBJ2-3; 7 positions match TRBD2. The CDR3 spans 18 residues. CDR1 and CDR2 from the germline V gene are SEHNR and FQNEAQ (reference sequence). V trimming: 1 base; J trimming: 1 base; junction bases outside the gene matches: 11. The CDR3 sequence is CASSLGGRLAVRTDTQYF. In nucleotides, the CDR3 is TGTGCCAGCAGCTTAGGAGGTCGGCTAGCGGTACGCACAGATACGCAGTATTTT.

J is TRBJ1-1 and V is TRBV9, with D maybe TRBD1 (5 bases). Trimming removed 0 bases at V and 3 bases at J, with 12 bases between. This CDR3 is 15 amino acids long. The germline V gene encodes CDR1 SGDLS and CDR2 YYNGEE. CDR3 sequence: CASSVEAGSYTEAFF. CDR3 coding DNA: TGTGCCAGCAGCGTAGAAGCAGGGTCGTACACTGAAGCTTTCTTT. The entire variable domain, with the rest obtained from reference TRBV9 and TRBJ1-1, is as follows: DSGVTQTPKHLITATGQRVTLRCSPRSGDLSVYWYQQSLDQGLQFLIQYYNGEERAKGNILERFSAQQFPDLHSELNLSSLELGDSALYFCASSVEAGSYTEAFFGQGTRLTVV.

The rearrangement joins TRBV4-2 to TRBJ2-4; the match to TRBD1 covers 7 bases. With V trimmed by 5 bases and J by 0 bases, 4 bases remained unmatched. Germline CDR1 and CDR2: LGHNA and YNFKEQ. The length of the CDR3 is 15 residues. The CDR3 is CASSEGAGAKNIQYF. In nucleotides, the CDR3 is TGTGCCAGCAGCGAGGGGGCGGGAGCCAAAAACATTCAGTACTTC.

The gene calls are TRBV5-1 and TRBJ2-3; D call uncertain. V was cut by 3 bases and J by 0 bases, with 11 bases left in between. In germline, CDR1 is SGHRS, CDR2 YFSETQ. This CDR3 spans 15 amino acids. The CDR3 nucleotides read TGCGCCAGCAGCTCATTTGGACGGAGCACAGATACGCAGTATTTT. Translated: CASSSFGRSTDTQYF.

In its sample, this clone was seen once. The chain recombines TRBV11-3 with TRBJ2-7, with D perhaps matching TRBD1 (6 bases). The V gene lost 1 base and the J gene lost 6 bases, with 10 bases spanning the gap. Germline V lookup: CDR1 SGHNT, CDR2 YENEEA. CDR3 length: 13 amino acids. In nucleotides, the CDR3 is TGTGCCAGCAGCTTAGGTACCAGGGGCGAGCAGTACTTC. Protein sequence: CASSLGTRGEQYF.

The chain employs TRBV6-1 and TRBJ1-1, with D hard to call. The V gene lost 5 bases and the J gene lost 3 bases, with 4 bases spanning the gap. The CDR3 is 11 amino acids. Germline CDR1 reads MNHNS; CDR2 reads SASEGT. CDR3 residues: CASSTYTEAFF. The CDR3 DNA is TGTGCCAGCAGTACATACACTGAAGCTTTCTTT.

The CDR3 protein is CASSLVGRTQGGELFF. The DNA for the CDR3 is TGTGCCAGCAGCTTGGTGGGGAGGACCCAAGGTGGGGAGCTGTTTTTT. J is TRBJ2-2 and V is TRBV11-1; D might be TRBD2 (6 bases). This CDR3 spans 16 amino acids. CDR1 SGHAT and CDR2 FQDESV come from the germline V gene (reference sequence). Deletions cut 3 bases from V and 8 bases from J, with 19 bases between.